This T cell receptor beta chain was captured by sequencing in a study of T cell responses to AZD1222 COVID-19 vaccine. Study-level points and caveats: Donor demographics were predominantly white British with a female majority; clonal diversity may be underestimated.

TCRdb's copy holds only in-frame clones and misses some; the assay was immunoSEQ multiplex PCR. The data contain around 100,000 clones, about 92% of them singletons. J gave up 7 bases and V 0 bases, and 4 bases lay outside the gene matches. This CDR3 contains 15 residues. Germline V CDR1 and CDR2: SGHRS, YFSETQ. In the case of this clone: Its antigen is as yet unknown.

V usage is TRBV5-1 and J usage is TRBJ1-6; 7 nucleotides match TRBD1. The receptor was derived from an adult in good health. This specimen consisted of peripheral blood, obtained on day 0 of AZD1222 vaccination. The CDR3 DNA follows: TGCGCCAGCAGCTTGGAGGGGGCGCGGAATTCACCCCTCCACTTT. This sequence encodes CASSLEGARNSPLHF. Complete variable domain (other parts from reference TRBV5-1 and TRBJ1-6): KAGVTQTPRYLIKTRGQQVTLSCSPISGHRSVSWYQQTPGQGLQFLFEYFSETQRNKGNFPGRFSGRQFSNSRSEMNVSTLELGDSALYLCASSLEGARNSPLHFGNGTRLTVT.